The rows below give T cell receptor beta chains drawn from one sample of a study of T cells in Graves' hyperthyroidism and ophthalmopathy. Each CDR3 protein is one row after TCRdb ran MiXCR on the multiplex PCR reads. This table holds some 300,000 distinct CDR3 sequences, about 19% found once. The specimen was blood. All receptors come from a man between 50 and 59 years old with Graves' ophthalmopathy. CDR3s leave out the opening cysteine and the closing phenylalanine or tryptophan. The order of the fields is J gene, V gene, CDR3 protein.

>TRBJ2-1|TRBV2
ASSATSGTSYNEQF
>TRBJ2-1|TRBV4-1
ASSPGLAATDEQF
>TRBJ1-1|TRBV29-1
SGGQGNTEAF
>TRBJ1-2|TRBV5-5
ASSLLDRGGNYGYT
>TRBJ2-7|TRBV18
ASSPGAGGCEQY
>TRBJ2-5|TRBV28
ASSRYPIQTEY
>TRBJ1-5|TRBV14
ASSQGRPRTPRNQPQH
>TRBJ2-1|TRBV6-2/TRBV6-3
ASSSLRLAGGDEQF
>TRBJ1-3|TRBV11-2
ASSLSTGHSSGNTIY
>TRBJ1-1|TRBV29-1
SVVGVMNTEAF
>TRBJ2-6|TRBV28
ASSPTSNSGANVLA
>TRBJ1-5|TRBV6-1
ASRSRTGSNQPQH
>TRBJ2-1|TRBV3-1
ASSQSGQGEYNEQF
>TRBJ2-4|TRBV12-3/TRBV12-4
ASSFSVGSWGLAKNIQY
>TRBJ2-2|TRBV6-1
ASRAGGSGGELF
>TRBJ2-5|TRBV20-1
SALILFGETQY
>TRBJ2-1|TRBV24-1
ATSVSTGDPYNEQF
>TRBJ2-3|TRBV3-1
ASSPMATTDTQY
>TRBJ2-7|TRBV20-1
SARFGAEAFREQY
>TRBJ1-3|TRBV5-1
ASSLAGGPISGNTIY
>TRBJ2-1|TRBV11-1
ASSLRSSGVYNEQF
>TRBJ2-5|TRBV24-1
ATSTRQGLGETQY
>TRBJ2-3|TRBV20-1
SARTAGGDVDTQY
>TRBJ2-5|TRBV19
ASSMQERETQY
>TRBJ2-3|TRBV9
ASSASGDADTQY
>TRBJ2-3|TRBV20-1
SATANTQY
>TRBJ1-1|TRBV2
ASSGGNTEAF
>TRBJ2-5|TRBV5-1
ASSVGQAQETQY
>TRBJ2-7|TRBV28
ASNPGGLEQY
>TRBJ1-1|TRBV11-2
ASSLAPGPRATEAF